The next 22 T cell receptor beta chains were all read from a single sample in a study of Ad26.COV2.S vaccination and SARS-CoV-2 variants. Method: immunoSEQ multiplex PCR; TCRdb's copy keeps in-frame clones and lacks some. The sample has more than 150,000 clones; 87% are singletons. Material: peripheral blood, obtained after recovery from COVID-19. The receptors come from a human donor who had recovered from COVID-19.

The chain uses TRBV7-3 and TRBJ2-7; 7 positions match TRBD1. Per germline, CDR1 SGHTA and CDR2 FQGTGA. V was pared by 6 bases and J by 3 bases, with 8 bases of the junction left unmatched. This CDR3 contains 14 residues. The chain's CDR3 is CASSLATGSYEQYF. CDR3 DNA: TGTGCCAGCAGTTTAGCGACAGGGAGCTACGAGCAGTACTTC.

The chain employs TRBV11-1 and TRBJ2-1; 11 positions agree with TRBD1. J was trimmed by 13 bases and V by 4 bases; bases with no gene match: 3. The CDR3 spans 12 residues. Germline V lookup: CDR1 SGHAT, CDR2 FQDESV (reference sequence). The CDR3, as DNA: TGTGCCAGCAGCTCGGGGACAGGGGGACAGTTCTTC. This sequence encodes CASSSGTGGQFF.

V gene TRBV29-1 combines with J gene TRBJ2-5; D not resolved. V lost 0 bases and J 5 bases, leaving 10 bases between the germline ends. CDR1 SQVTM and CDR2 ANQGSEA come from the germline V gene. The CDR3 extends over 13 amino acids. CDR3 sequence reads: CSVEDLVPETQYF. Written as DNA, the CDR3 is TGCAGCGTTGAAGATTTGGTGCCGGAGACCCAGTACTTC.

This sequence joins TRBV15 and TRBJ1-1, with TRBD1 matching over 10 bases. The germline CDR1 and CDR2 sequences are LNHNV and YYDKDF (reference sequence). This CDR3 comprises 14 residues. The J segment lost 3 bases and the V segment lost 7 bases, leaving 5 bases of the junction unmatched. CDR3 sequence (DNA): TGTGCCACCAAGACGACAGGGGGCGACACTGAAGCTTTCTTT. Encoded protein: CATKTTGGDTEAFF.

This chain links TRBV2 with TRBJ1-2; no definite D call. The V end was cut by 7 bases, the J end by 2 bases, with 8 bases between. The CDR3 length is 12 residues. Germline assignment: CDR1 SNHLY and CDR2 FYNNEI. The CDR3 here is CASISSNYGYTF. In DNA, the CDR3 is TGTGCCAGCATTAGCAGCAACTATGGCTACACCTTC. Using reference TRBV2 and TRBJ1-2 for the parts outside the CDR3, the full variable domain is EPEVTQTPSHQVTQMGQEVILRCVPISNHLYFYWYRQILGQKVEFLVSFYNNEISEKSEIFDDQFSVERPDGSNFTLKIRSTKLEDSAMYFCASISSNYGYTFGSGTRLTVV.

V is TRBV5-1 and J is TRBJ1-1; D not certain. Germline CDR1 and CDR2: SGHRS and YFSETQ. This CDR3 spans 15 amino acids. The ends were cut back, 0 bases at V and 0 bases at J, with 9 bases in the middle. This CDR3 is CASSLVDQVNTEAFF. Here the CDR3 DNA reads TGCGCCAGCAGCTTGGTAGACCAGGTGAACACTGAAGCTTTCTTT.

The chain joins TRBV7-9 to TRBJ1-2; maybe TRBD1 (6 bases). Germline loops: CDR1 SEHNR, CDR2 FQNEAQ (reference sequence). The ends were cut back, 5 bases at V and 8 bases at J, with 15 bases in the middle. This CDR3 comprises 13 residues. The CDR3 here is CASSPDRYEGYTF. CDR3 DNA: TGTGCCAGCAGCCCGGACAGATATGAGGGCTACACCTTC.

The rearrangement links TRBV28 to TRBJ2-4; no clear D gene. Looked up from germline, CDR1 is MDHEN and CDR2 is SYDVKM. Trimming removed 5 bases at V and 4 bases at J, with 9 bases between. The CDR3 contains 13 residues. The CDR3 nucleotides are TGTGCCAGCAGTCCTCCGCCAAAAAACATTCAGTACTTC. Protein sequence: CASSPPPKNIQYF.

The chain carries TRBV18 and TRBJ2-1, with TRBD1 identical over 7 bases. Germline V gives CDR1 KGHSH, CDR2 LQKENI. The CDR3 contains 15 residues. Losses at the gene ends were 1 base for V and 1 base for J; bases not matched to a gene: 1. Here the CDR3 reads CASSPRDRSYNEQFF. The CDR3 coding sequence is TGTGCCAGCTCACCACGGGACAGATCCTACAATGAGCAGTTCTTC.

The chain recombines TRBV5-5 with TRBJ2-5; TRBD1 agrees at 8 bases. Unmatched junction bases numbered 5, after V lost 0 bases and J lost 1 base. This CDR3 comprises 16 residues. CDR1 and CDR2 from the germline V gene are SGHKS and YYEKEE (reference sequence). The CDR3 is CASSLGNGQGQETQYF. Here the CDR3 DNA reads TGTGCCAGCAGCTTGGGCAACGGACAGGGCCAAGAGACCCAGTACTTC.

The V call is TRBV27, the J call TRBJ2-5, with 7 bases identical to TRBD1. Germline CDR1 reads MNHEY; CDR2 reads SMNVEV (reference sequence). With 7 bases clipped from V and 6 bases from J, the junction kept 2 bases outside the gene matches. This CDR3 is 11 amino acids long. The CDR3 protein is CASKQGQTQYF. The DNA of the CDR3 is TGTGCCAGCAAACAGGGGCAGACCCAGTACTTC.

The CDR3 spells CASSLGQGAYEQYF. The CDR3 coding sequence is TGTGCCAGCAGCCTCGGACAGGGGGCCTACGAGCAGTACTTC. The V gene is TRBV7-9, the J gene TRBJ2-7, with TRBD1 matching 10 bases. CDR1 is SEHNR, CDR2 FQNEAQ, per germline (reference sequence). This CDR3 spans 14 amino acids. V was clipped by 5 bases and J by 2 bases; unmatched bases: 3.

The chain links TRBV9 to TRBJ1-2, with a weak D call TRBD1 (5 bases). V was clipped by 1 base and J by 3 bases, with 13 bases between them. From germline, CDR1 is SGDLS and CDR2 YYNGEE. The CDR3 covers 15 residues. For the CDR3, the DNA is TGTGCCAGCAGCGTAAATCGGGGGGTGGACTATGGCTACACCTTC. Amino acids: CASSVNRGVDYGYTF.

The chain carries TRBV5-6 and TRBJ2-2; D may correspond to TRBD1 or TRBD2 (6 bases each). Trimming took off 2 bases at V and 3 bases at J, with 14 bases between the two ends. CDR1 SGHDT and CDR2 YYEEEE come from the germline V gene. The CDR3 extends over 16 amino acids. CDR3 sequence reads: CASSLLRGGYTGELFF. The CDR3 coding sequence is TGTGCCAGCAGCTTATTAAGAGGGGGGTACACCGGGGAGCTGTTTTTT.

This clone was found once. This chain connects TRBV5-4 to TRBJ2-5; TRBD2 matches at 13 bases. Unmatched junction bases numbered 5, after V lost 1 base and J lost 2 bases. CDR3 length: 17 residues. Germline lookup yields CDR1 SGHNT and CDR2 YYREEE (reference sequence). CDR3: CASSLQTGLAGQETQYF. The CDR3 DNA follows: TGTGCCAGCAGCTTGCAGACGGGACTAGCGGGGCAAGAGACCCAGTACTTC.

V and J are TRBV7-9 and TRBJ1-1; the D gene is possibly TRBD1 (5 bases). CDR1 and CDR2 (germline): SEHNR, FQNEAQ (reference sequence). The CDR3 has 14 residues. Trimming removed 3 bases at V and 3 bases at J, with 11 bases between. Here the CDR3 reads CASSLTGLYTEAFF. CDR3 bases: TGTGCCAGCAGCTTGACGGGGCTATACACTGAAGCTTTCTTT.

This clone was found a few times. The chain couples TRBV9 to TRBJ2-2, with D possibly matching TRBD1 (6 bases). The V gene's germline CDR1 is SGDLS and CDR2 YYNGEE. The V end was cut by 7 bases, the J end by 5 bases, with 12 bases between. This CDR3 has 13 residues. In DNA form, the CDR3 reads TGTGCCAGCCAACAGGGTTGGACCGGGGAGCTGTTTTTT. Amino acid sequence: CASQQGWTGELFF. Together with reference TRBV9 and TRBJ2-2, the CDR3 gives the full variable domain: DSGVTQTPKHLITATGQRVTLRCSPRSGDLSVYWYQQSLDQGLQFLIQYYNGEERAKGNILERFSAQQFPDLHSELNLSSLELGDSALYFCASQQGWTGELFFGEGSRLTVL.

The CDR3 region is CASSQTGPGELFF. CDR3 nucleotides: TGTGCCAGCAGCCAGACAGGCCCCGGGGAGCTGTTTTTT. The V call is TRBV7-9, the J call TRBJ2-2; perhaps TRBD1 as D (6 bases). CDR1 SEHNR and CDR2 FQNEAQ come from the germline V gene (reference sequence). The CDR3 extends over 13 amino acids. Trimming pared 5 bases from V and 6 bases from J, leaving 10 bases between. The full variable domain, rest sourced from reference TRBV7-9 and TRBJ2-2, is DTGVSQNPRHKITKRGQNVTFRCDPISEHNRLYWYRQTLGQGPEFLTYFQNEAQLEKSRLLSDRFSAERPKGSFSTLEIQRTEQGDSAMYLCASSQTGPGELFFGEGSRLTVL.

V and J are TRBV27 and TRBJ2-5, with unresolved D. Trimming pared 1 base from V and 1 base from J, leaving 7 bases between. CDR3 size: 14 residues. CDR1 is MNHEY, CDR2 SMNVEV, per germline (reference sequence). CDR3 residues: CASSLYLGQETQYF. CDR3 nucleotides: TGTGCCAGCAGTTTATATCTGGGCCAAGAGACCCAGTACTTC.

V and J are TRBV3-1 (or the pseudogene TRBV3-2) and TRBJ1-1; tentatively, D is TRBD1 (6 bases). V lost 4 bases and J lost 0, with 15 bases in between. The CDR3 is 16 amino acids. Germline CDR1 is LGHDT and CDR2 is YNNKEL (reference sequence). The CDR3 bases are TGTGCCAGCAGCCCGCCCGGGGGGGGCATGAACACTGAAGCTTTCTTT. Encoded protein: CASSPPGGGMNTEAFF.

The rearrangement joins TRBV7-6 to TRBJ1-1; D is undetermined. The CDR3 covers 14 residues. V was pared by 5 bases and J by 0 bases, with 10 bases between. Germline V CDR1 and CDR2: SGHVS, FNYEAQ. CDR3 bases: TGTGCCAGCAGCCCGTTTCCAGTGAACACTGAAGCTTTCTTT. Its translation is CASSPFPVNTEAFF.

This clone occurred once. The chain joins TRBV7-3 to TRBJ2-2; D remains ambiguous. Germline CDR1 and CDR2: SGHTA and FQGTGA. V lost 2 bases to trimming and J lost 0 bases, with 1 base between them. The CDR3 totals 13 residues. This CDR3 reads CASSLSNTGELFF. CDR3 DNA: TGTGCCAGCAGCTTATCGAACACCGGGGAGCTGTTTTTT. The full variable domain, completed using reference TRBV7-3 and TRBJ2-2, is GAGVSQTPSNKVTEKGKYVELRCDPISGHTALYWYRQSLGQGPEFLIYFQGTGAADDSGLPNDRFFAVRPEGSVSTLKIQRTERGDSAVYLCASSLSNTGELFFGEGSRLTVL.